These 25 T cell receptor beta chains came from one sample sequenced in a study of blood T cell repertoires in COVID-19. Sequencing used immunoSEQ multiplex PCR; TCRdb keeps in-frame clones, though not all of them. The table includes under 350,000 clones, 80% to 90% detected once. The sample was PBMCs or T cells enriched from blood (not recorded which). All receptors derive from a woman aged 40 to 50 with acute COVID-19.

Turning to this clone: In the same sample, other DNA sequences code for this CDR3. The rearrangement joins TRBV7-2 to TRBJ2-1; D gene unclear. The germline CDR1 and CDR2 sequences are SGHTA and FQGNSA. V shed 1 base and J shed 0 bases, with 7 bases lying between them. The CDR3 loop spans 15 amino acids. The DNA for the CDR3 is TGTGCCAGCAGCTTAGGGCGGCTCTCCTACAATGAGCAGTTCTTC. Amino acid sequence: CASSLGRLSYNEQFF.

The V gene is TRBV7-9, the J gene TRBJ2-7; a weak D match, TRBD1 (6 bases). The V end was cut by 2 bases, the J end by 6 bases, with 17 bases between. This CDR3 comprises 15 residues. The V gene's germline CDR1 is SEHNR and CDR2 FQNEAQ (reference sequence). The CDR3 protein is CASSLSHLGAPEQYF. The CDR3 bases are TGTGCCAGCAGCTTATCCCATTTGGGGGCGCCCGAGCAGTACTTC. Variable domain in full (rest from reference TRBV7-9 and TRBJ2-7): DTGVSQNPRHKITKRGQNVTFRCDPISEHNRLYWYRQTLGQGPEFLTYFQNEAQLEKSRLLSDRFSAERPKGSFSTLEIQRTEQGDSAMYLCASSLSHLGAPEQYFGPGTRLTVT.

The rearrangement joins TRBV29-1 to TRBJ1-2; the match to TRBD1 covers 8 bases. The CDR3 consists of 12 residues. Trimming cost V 6 bases and J 4 bases; bases outside gene matches: 4. Per germline, CDR1 SQVTM and CDR2 ANQGSEA. CDR3 sequence (DNA): TGCAGCGTCCAACAGGGGGGCTATGGCTACACCTTC. This sequence encodes CSVQQGGYGYTF.

The V and J genes are TRBV7-2 and TRBJ1-4; D gene ambiguous. This CDR3 contains 14 residues. CDR1 is SGHTA and CDR2 is FQGNSA in the germline V gene. Between the trimmed V and J ends, which lost 5 bases and 11 bases, there was a span of 18 bases. The CDR3 DNA reads TGTGCCAGCAGCCCCGAGGTGGGAGCCGGTAAACTGTTTTTT. Its translation is CASSPEVGAGKLFF.

The chain is built from TRBV15 and TRBJ2-1, with TRBD2 matching over 11 bases. Losses at the gene ends were 3 bases for V and 1 base for J; bases not matched to a gene: 5. This CDR3 has 17 residues. The germline CDR1 and CDR2 sequences are LNHNV and YYDKDF (reference sequence). The CDR3 nucleotides are TGTGCCACCAGCAGTTTCTCTAGCGGGAGGTCCTACAATGAGCAGTTCTTC. Amino acid sequence: CATSSFSSGRSYNEQFF.

This clone was recorded once. V is TRBV27 and J is TRBJ2-7, with D possibly TRBD2 on 6 matching bases. The ends were cut back, 3 bases at V and 3 bases at J, with 24 bases in the middle. The germline gives CDR1 MNHEY, CDR2 SMNVEV (reference sequence). The CDR3 totals 18 residues. DNA of the CDR3: TGTGCCAGCAGTTTCCGTAGGCGGGGTGGAGACGGAGGCTACGAGCAGTACTTC. Encoded protein: CASSFRRRGGDGGYEQYF.

The chain is built from TRBV5-6 and TRBJ1-4; possibly TRBD1 for D (5 bases). The CDR3 totals 15 residues. Trimming removed 1 base at V and 4 bases at J, with 11 bases between. Germline CDR1 reads SGHDT; CDR2 reads YYEEEE. CDR3 DNA: TGTGCCAGCAGCTTGTTGGGGGGGAGTAATGAAAAACTGTTTTTT. Protein: CASSLLGGSNEKLFF.

DNA for the CDR3: TGTGCCAGCAGCTACGACAGGGTAGTGAACGAGCAGTACTTC. Residues: CASSYDRVVNEQYF. V usage is TRBV4-2 and J usage is TRBJ2-7; 7 bases fit TRBD1. The V and J ends lost 5 bases and 5 bases, in that order; junction bases with no gene match: 9. This CDR3 spans 14 amino acids. CDR1 and CDR2 from the germline V gene are LGHNA and YNFKEQ.

The chain carries TRBV27 and TRBJ1-1; D is possibly TRBD1 (6 bases). V lost 8 bases and J 7 bases, leaving 20 bases between the germline ends. The CDR3 consists of 14 residues. Germline V gene sequence: CDR1 MNHEY, CDR2 SMNVEV (reference sequence). The CDR3 spells CASGPYREGSEAFF. The CDR3 region has the DNA TGTGCCAGCGGACCGTACAGGGAGGGGAGTGAAGCTTTCTTT.

The CDR3, as DNA: TGTGCCAGCAGCGCAAAACCAGGACTAGCGGGAGGGATCGTCTCCTACAATGAGCAGTTCTTC. Translating it yields CASSAKPGLAGGIVSYNEQFF. The V gene is TRBV2, the J gene TRBJ2-1; TRBD2 matches 15 bases. Germline V gene data show CDR1 as SNHLY and CDR2 as FYNNEI. The junction had 15 bases not matched to a gene; V was cut back by 6 bases and J by 0 bases. The CDR3 extends over 21 amino acids.

V gene TRBV13 combines with J gene TRBJ1-3, with D uncertain. This CDR3 comprises 17 residues. Trimming removed 0 bases at V and 0 bases at J, with 12 bases between. From germline, CDR1 is PRHDT and CDR2 FYEKMQ (reference sequence). The CDR3: CASSLGYEMSSGNTIYF. As DNA, the CDR3 is TGTGCCAGCAGCTTAGGGTACGAGATGAGCTCTGGAAACACCATATATTTT.

V is TRBV28 and J is TRBJ2-1; TRBD1 aligns across 7 bases. CDR1 MDHEN and CDR2 SYDVKM come from the germline V gene. The CDR3 loop spans 14 amino acids. The J segment lost 5 bases and the V segment lost 3 bases, leaving 4 bases of the junction unmatched. The CDR3, as DNA: TGTGCCAGCAGTTTCCCCGACAGGGACAATGAGCAGTTCTTC. Translating it yields CASSFPDRDNEQFF.

V gene TRBV3-1 (or the pseudogene TRBV3-2) combines with J gene TRBJ1-3, with a possible D match to TRBD1 (6 bases). Trimming took off 2 bases at V and 0 bases at J, with 17 bases between the two ends. The CDR3 runs to 18 residues. Germline lookup yields CDR1 LGHDT and CDR2 YNNKEL (reference sequence). The CDR3 nucleotides are TGTGCCAGCAGCCAAAATCCGACAGGCTTTAGCTCTGGAAACACCATATATTTT. As protein: CASSQNPTGFSSGNTIYF.

V gene TRBV28 combines with J gene TRBJ1-1; maybe TRBD1 (6 bases). This CDR3 region has 14 residues. Germline V lookup: CDR1 MDHEN, CDR2 SYDVKM. Trimming took off 4 bases at V and 0 bases at J, with 9 bases between the two ends. The CDR3 loop is CASSSWTVNTEAFF. In nucleotides, the CDR3 is TGTGCCAGCAGTTCCTGGACAGTGAACACTGAAGCTTTCTTT.

The chain recombines TRBV24-1 with TRBJ1-5, with TRBD1 identical over 8 bases. The junction had 6 bases not matched to a gene; V was cut back by 4 bases and J by 2 bases. Germline V gene sequence: CDR1 KGHDR, CDR2 SFDVKD. The CDR3 loop spans 16 amino acids. CDR3 nucleotide sequence: TGTGCCACCAGTGAAGGGACAGGAGGCGGCAATCAGCCCCAGCATTTT. Residues: CATSEGTGGGNQPQHF.

This clone has only one observation. This chain connects TRBV4-1 to TRBJ2-3; D is uncertain. Trimming left V 6 bases short and J 1 base short, with 14 bases between. The germline CDR1 and CDR2 sequences are MGHRA and YSYEKL. This CDR3 is 15 amino acids long. CDR3 DNA sequence: TGCGCCAGCAGACTAACAAACCGGGGCACAGATACGCAGTATTTT. Its protein product is CASRLTNRGTDTQYF.

The gene calls are TRBV6-2 or TRBV6-3 and TRBJ2-3; tentative D call: TRBD2 (5 bases). V was pared by 2 bases and J by 8 bases, with 20 bases between. Germline CDR1 MNHEY, CDR2 SVGEGT. The CDR3 length is 16 residues. Written as DNA, the CDR3 is TGTGCCAGCAGTTACCCCATTGACGCCACCCGGGGTACGCAGTATTTT. Protein product: CASSYPIDATRGTQYF.

This clone was seen just once. The chain links TRBV11-2 to TRBJ2-1; D ambiguous. V lost 0 bases, J lost 0 bases, and 6 bases lay in between. The germline V gene has CDR1 SGHAT and CDR2 FQNNGV. The CDR3 is 15 residues long. The CDR3 reads CASSLEPSSYNEQFF. CDR3 bases: TGTGCCAGCAGCTTAGAGCCTAGCTCCTACAATGAGCAGTTCTTC.

This chain uses TRBV28 with TRBJ2-1, with 10 bases aligning to TRBD2. The length of the CDR3 is 14 residues. V trimming: 5 bases; J trimming: 8 bases; junction bases outside the gene matches: 6. Germline loops: CDR1 MDHEN, CDR2 SYDVKM. CDR3 region: CASSITSGIYEQFF. The CDR3 DNA sequence: TGTGCCAGCAGTATCACTAGCGGGATATATGAGCAGTTCTTC.

The V and J genes are TRBV11-2 and TRBJ1-1; no reliable D call. Germline values: CDR1 SGHAT, CDR2 FQNNGV. CDR3 length: 14 amino acids. V lost 1 base and J lost 4, with 10 bases in between. The CDR3 sequence: CASSLAREGTEAFF. CDR3 coding DNA: TGTGCCAGCAGCTTAGCGAGAGAGGGCACTGAAGCTTTCTTT. The variable domain in full, completed from reference TRBV11-2 and TRBJ1-1, reads EAGVAQSPRYKIIEKRQSVAFWCNPISGHATLYWYQQILGQGPKLLIQFQNNGVVDDSQLPKDRFSAERLKGVDSTLKIQPAKLEDSAVYLCASSLAREGTEAFFGQGTRLTVV.

The genes are TRBV19 and TRBJ2-7, with a possible D match to TRBD2 (6 bases). This CDR3 contains 14 residues. Germline V gene sequence: CDR1 LNHDA, CDR2 SQIVND (reference sequence). V was shortened by 5 bases and J by 0 bases, with 11 bases between the two germline ends. The CDR3 region has the DNA TGTGCCAGTAGTCCCCGGGGGAACTCCTACGAGCAGTACTTC. Protein: CASSPRGNSYEQYF.

This clone was picked up a small number of times. The chain is built from TRBV27 and TRBJ1-1; D gene unclear. CDR1 MNHEY and CDR2 SMNVEV come from the germline V gene (reference sequence). The CDR3 contains 16 residues. V was trimmed by 1 base and J by 3 bases, leaving 15 bases between them. The DNA of the CDR3 is TGTGCCAGCAGTTTATTGTACGGGTTGAGGGACACTGAAGCTTTCTTT. Translation gives CASSLLYGLRDTEAFF.

This chain links TRBV27 with TRBJ1-1; D remains unclear. Germline lookup yields CDR1 MNHEY and CDR2 SMNVEV (reference sequence). Trimming shortened V by 1 base and J by 1 base, and 7 bases separated the two germline ends. The CDR3 consists of 14 residues. In DNA, the CDR3 is TGTGCCAGCAGTTTATTGGCTCAGAACACTGAAGCTTTCTTT. It translates to CASSLLAQNTEAFF.

The chain couples TRBV19 to TRBJ1-2, with 8 positions matching TRBD1. The V gene's germline CDR1 is LNHDA and CDR2 SQIVND (reference sequence). The length of the CDR3 is 17 residues. V lost 4 bases to trimming and J lost 3 bases; unmatched junction nucleotides: 13. CDR3 coding DNA: TGTGCCAGTAGTAATTACCCGGGACAGGCTTTATACTATGGCTACACCTTC. This codes for CASSNYPGQALYYGYTF.

The V gene is TRBV13, the J gene TRBJ2-7; D is uncertain. V lost 0 bases and J 3 bases, leaving 6 bases between the germline ends. Germline V gene lookup returns CDR1 PRHDT and CDR2 FYEKMQ (reference sequence). The CDR3 extends over 13 amino acids. CDR3 residues: CASSLGRYYEQYF. CDR3 nucleotides: TGTGCCAGCAGCTTAGGGAGGTACTACGAGCAGTACTTC.